This entry lists 28 T cell receptor beta chains sequenced from one sample in a study of molecular identifiers for immune sequencing clone quantification. TCRdb analysed the PCR reads with MiXCR anew, one entry per CDR3 protein. The sample includes some 97,000 distinct CDR3 sequences, around 33% of them seen just once. The material sequenced was naive CD8+ T cells from blood, with Jurkat cell RNA spiked in. Subset indicated: FACS-sorted CD8+CD4-CCR7+CD45RA+ naive T cells. These receptors were taken from a human donor in good health. Some libraries in this study had Jurkat cell RNA spiked in.

Points on this clonotype: This may be a read error: a much more frequent sequence differs by one nucleotide. The V call is TRBV9, the J call TRBJ1-1; D might be TRBD1 (5 bases). The CDR3 is made up of 13 amino acids. Trimming removed 7 bases at V and 7 bases at J, with 17 bases between. Looked up from germline, CDR1 is SGDLS and CDR2 is YYNGEE. The CDR3 DNA reads as TGTGCCAGCCGCCCCCCCGGGGGAATTGAAGCTTTCTTT. This sequence encodes CASRPPGGIEAFF.

Comments on this clonotype: A clone one base away is much larger, so this may be a read error. The chain links TRBV4-3 to TRBJ2-3, with 7 nucleotides matching TRBD2. The CDR3 contains 15 residues. The germline V gene has CDR1 LGHNA and CDR2 YSLEER. The CDR3 spells CASSQGRGSTDTQNF. CDR3 in DNA: TGCGCCAGCAGCCAGGGGCGGGGGAGCACAGATACGCAGAATTTT.

This sequence joins TRBV28 and TRBJ1-2; possible D gene TRBD1, 5 bases. This CDR3 spans 15 amino acids. Germline lookup yields CDR1 MDHEN and CDR2 SYDVKM. Trimming took 3 bases from V and 4 from J, leaving 15 bases between them. The CDR3 DNA follows: TGTGCCAGCAGTTTCAGGGAACACTCTATCTATGGCTACACCTTC. This gives the protein CASSFREHSIYGYTF.

This clonotype appeared many times. The rearrangement links TRBV29-1 to TRBJ2-2; TRBD2 matches 8 bases. Germline CDR1 reads SQVTM; CDR2 reads ANQGSEA. Unmatched junction bases numbered 9, after V lost 6 bases and J lost 6 bases. The CDR3 runs to 14 residues. CDR3 coding DNA: TGCAGCGTAATAGCGGGAATTTTCCCCGGGGAGCTGTTTTTT. Protein sequence: CSVIAGIFPGELFF.

Turning to this clonotype: Since a much larger clone is just one base distant, this may be a read error. This sequence joins TRBV9 and TRBJ2-7; tentatively, D is TRBD2 (6 bases). This CDR3 is built from 13 residues. Germline V CDR1 and CDR2: SGDLS, YYNGEE. CDR3 sequence reads: CARSLATGYEQYF. CDR3 sequence (DNA): TGTGCCCGCAGTCTAGCGACCGGCTACGAGCAGTACTTC.

This clonotype was observed once. A clone one base away is much larger, so this may be a read error. The chain is built from TRBV7-9 and TRBJ2-3; D is unclear. The CDR3 runs 14 residues. CDR1 is SEHNR and CDR2 is FQNEAQ in the germline V gene (reference sequence). This CDR3 is CAGSMGRATDTQYF. CDR3 nucleotides: TGTGCCGGCAGCATGGGAAGGGCCACAGATACGCAGTATTTT.

As concerns this clonotype: One base away lies a much larger clone, so this may be a sequencing read error. The chain uses TRBV28 and TRBJ2-7; 8 nucleotides line up with TRBD1. J was trimmed by 3 bases and V by 5 bases; bases with no gene match: 6. Germline V gives CDR1 MDHEN, CDR2 SYDVKM. The CDR3 is made up of 14 amino acids. The CDR3 coding sequence is TGTGCCAGCAGTGACAGGGGAGTCTTCTACGAGCAGTACTTC. As protein: CASSDRGVFYEQYF.

This clonotype was observed a few times. The chain has TRBV19 and TRBJ1-1; perhaps TRBD1 as D (6 bases). Germline V gives CDR1 LNHDA, CDR2 SQIVND (reference sequence). V lost 2 bases and J 0 bases, leaving 13 bases between the germline ends. The length of the CDR3 is 16 residues. CDR3 in amino acids: CASSIWGARMNTEAFF. CDR3 sequence (DNA): TGTGCCAGTAGTATATGGGGGGCGAGGATGAACACTGAAGCTTTCTTT.

As regards this clonotype: Given the absence of the conserved phenylalanine or tryptophan at the CDR3 end, a read error is likely. The chain employs TRBV29-1 and TRBJ2-7; 11 bases match TRBD2. Germline V gene sequence: CDR1 SQVTM, CDR2 ANQGSEA. The trim removed 2 bases at V and 6 bases at J, leaving 6 bases unmatched. The length of the CDR3 is 14 residues. The CDR3 sequence: CSVETASGGFEQYN. In nucleotides, the CDR3 is TGCAGCGTTGAAACGGCTAGCGGGGGGTTCGAGCAGTACAAC.

Points on this clonotype: Given the absence of the conserved phenylalanine or tryptophan at the CDR3 end, a read error is likely. The DNA is left out, because the CDR3 cannot be placed on it with certainty; the CDR3 is given as TCRdb lists it. The chain employs TRBV4-3 and TRBJ2-3; TRBD2 reflects the table's D call only, with no check against the DNA. The CDR3 is 19 residues long, counting both termini. Looked up from germline, CDR1 is LGHNA and CDR2 is YSLEER. The CDR3 sequence is CASSQGSSHLAGDTDTQDI.

This chain joins TRBV12-3 or TRBV12-4 and TRBJ2-7; unclear D gene. The CDR3 extends over 13 amino acids. Trimming removed 7 bases at V and 5 bases at J, with 15 bases between. The CDR3 sequence is CASTEAMLDEQYF. The CDR3 DNA sequence: TGTGCCAGCACCGAAGCTATGTTAGACGAGCAGTACTTC.

V gene TRBV29-1 combines with J gene TRBJ2-7; 8 bases are shared with TRBD1. The J segment lost 9 bases and the V segment lost 7 bases, leaving 8 bases of the junction unmatched. CDR1 is SQVTM, CDR2 ANQGSEA, per germline. The CDR3 sequence is 11 residues long. The DNA for the CDR3 is TGCAGCGCCCAGGGGGCGCGAGTGCAGTACTTC. It specifies CSAQGARVQYF.

A remark on this clonotype: A much larger clone differs from this one at a single base, so this may be a read error. V usage is TRBV5-6 and J usage is TRBJ2-3, with 8 bases that match TRBD2. J lost 3 bases, V lost 4 bases, and 10 bases had no gene match. The CDR3 is 16 residues long. The germline V gene encodes CDR1 SGHDT and CDR2 YYEEEE. CDR3 sequence (DNA): TGTGCCAGCAGCGGAATGTCGGGAGGGCCGACAGATACGCAGTATTTT. It specifies CASSGMSGGPTDTQYF.

Only a few counts were recorded for this clonotype. The rearrangement joins TRBV11-2 to TRBJ2-1; D not certain. The CDR3 has 16 residues. Germline V gene sequence: CDR1 SGHAT, CDR2 FQNNGV. V shed 2 bases and J shed 4 bases, with 15 bases lying between them. The CDR3 reads CASSLRTIGLYNEQFF. In DNA form, the CDR3 reads TGTGCCAGCAGCTTAAGGACGATCGGTCTTTACAATGAGCAGTTCTTC.

The rearrangement joins TRBV2 to TRBJ2-7; 7 bases fit TRBD2. The V segment lost 3 bases and the J segment 7 bases; nucleotides outside the gene matches: 9. CDR3 length: 14 residues. Germline V lookup: CDR1 SNHLY, CDR2 FYNNEI. The CDR3 loop reads CASSDRGRGEEQYF. The DNA of the CDR3 is TGTGCCAGCAGTGATCGTGGGAGGGGAGAAGAGCAGTACTTC.

This clonotype was counted between two and nine times. The rearrangement joins TRBV12-3 or TRBV12-4 to TRBJ2-5; unclear D gene. The CDR3 is 11 residues long. V was pared by 8 bases and J by 5 bases, with 9 bases between. CDR3 region: CASGPWETQYF. DNA for the CDR3: TGTGCCAGCGGGCCCTGGGAGACCCAGTACTTC.

Concerning this clonotype: With a much larger clone just one base away, this may be a read error. The chain carries TRBV7-2 and TRBJ2-7; D is unresolved. From germline, CDR1 is SGHTA and CDR2 FQGNSA. The CDR3 length is 15 residues. The CDR3 DNA sequence: TGTGCCAGCAGCCCCTCCCCCGGGCCCCCCTACAAGCAGTACTTC. This translates into CASSPSPGPPYKQYF.

This clonotype was seen only a few times. This rearrangement joins TRBV29-1 to TRBJ2-1; D may be TRBD2 (5 bases). Trimming cost V 7 bases and J 3 bases, with 16 bases left between them. CDR3 length equals 14 residues. Looked up from germline, CDR1 is SQVTM and CDR2 is ANQGSEA. CDR3 sequence: CSAGVMRHYNEQFF. CDR3 DNA: TGCAGCGCCGGGGTAATGAGGCACTACAATGAGCAGTTCTTC.

This clonotype was observed a few times. The CDR3, as DNA: TGTGCCAGCAGCCCGATCACTAGTCTGGCTGGGACCCAGTACTTC. Amino acids: CASSPITSLAGTQYF. The rearrangement uses TRBV3-1 and TRBJ2-5; D possibly corresponds to TRBD2 (5 bases). CDR1 is LGHDT, CDR2 YNNKEL, per germline (reference sequence). The CDR3 sequence is 15 residues long. Trimming removed 4 bases at V and 7 bases at J, with 19 bases between.

V gene TRBV21-1 combines with J gene TRBJ2-3; the D call TRBD1 from the table was never checked on the DNA. TRBV21-1 is shown as a pseudogene. The CDR3 runs to 16 residues. CDR3 loop: CASSKRTGRGLDTQYF. The DNA for the CDR3 is TGTGCCAGCAGCAAAAGAACGGGACGGGGGTTGGATACGCAGTATTTT.

This clonotype was seen a handful of times. The V gene is TRBV27, the J gene TRBJ2-5, with 7 nucleotides matching TRBD1. Germline V CDR1 and CDR2: MNHEY, SMNVEV (reference sequence). The CDR3 spans 17 residues. The V and J ends lost 5 bases and 0 bases, in that order; junction bases with no gene match: 12. CDR3: CASSHRTGLGYQETQYF. The CDR3 coding sequence is TGTGCCAGCAGTCACAGGACAGGACTGGGGTACCAAGAGACCCAGTACTTC.

This clonotype was detected once. The junction does not match germline at one end; this may be a read error. The chain links TRBV6-5 to TRBJ1-3; D is perhaps TRBD1 (5 bases). The CDR3 covers 14 residues. Germline V CDR1 and CDR2: MNHEY, SVGAGI. DNA of the CDR3: TGTGCCAGCAGGCCAGGGACCTCTGGAAACACCATAAAATTT. It specifies CASRPGTSGNTIKF.

This clonotype was counted between two and nine times. This chain uses TRBV28 with TRBJ1-1; 10 bases align to TRBD1. This CDR3 region has 17 residues. Trimming removed 6 bases from V and 1 base from J; junction bases left unmatched: 11. Germline assignment: CDR1 MDHEN and CDR2 SYDVKM. DNA of the CDR3: TGTGCCAGCAGCCTTCCCGGGACAGGGGAGCCGAACACTGAAGCTTTCTTT. Protein: CASSLPGTGEPNTEAFF.

Details on this clonotype: Lacking the conserved final phenylalanine or tryptophan, this CDR3 likely reflects a read error. The chain has TRBV27 and TRBJ1-6; a weak D match, TRBD1 (5 bases). V lost 3 bases and J lost 3, with 12 bases in between. The CDR3 extends over 16 amino acids. Germline CDR1 reads MNHEY; CDR2 reads SMNVEV (reference sequence). CDR3 region: CASSFHRSLYNSPLHI. The CDR3 DNA follows: TGTGCCAGCAGTTTCCACAGGTCCCTCTATAATTCACCCCTCCACATT.

With regard to this clonotype: A much bigger clone sits one base away, suggesting this may be a read error. The chain couples TRBV28 to TRBJ2-7, with a possible D match to TRBD1 (5 bases). This CDR3 is 13 amino acids long. Germline V gene sequence: CDR1 MDHEN, CDR2 SYDVKM. V lost 6 bases and J 1 base, leaving 10 bases between the germline ends. DNA for the CDR3: TGTGCCAGCAGGACAGCTAGATCCTACGAGCAGTACTTC. Translation gives CASRTARSYEQYF.

V and J are TRBV28 and TRBJ1-1; D not certain. Trimming removed 2 bases at V and 1 base at J, with 5 bases between. CDR3 size: 13 residues. CDR1 is MDHEN, CDR2 SYDVKM, per germline. For the CDR3, the DNA is TGTGCCAGCAGTTTAACGGGGAACACTGAAGCTTTCTTT. This translates into CASSLTGNTEAFF.

This clonotype has only one observation. A read error is possible here, since a much larger clone lies one base away. Lacking the conserved final phenylalanine or tryptophan, this CDR3 likely reflects a read error. This sequence joins TRBV6-6 and TRBJ1-2, with a tentative D call TRBD1 (6 bases). This CDR3 has 15 amino acids. V was clipped by 6 bases and J by 5 bases, with 19 bases between them. Germline-derived CDR1 and CDR2 are MNHNY and SVGAGI (reference sequence). The chain's CDR3 is CASSSPRDNAYGYTL. The DNA for the CDR3 is TGTGCCAGCAGCTCCCCCCGGGACAATGCTTATGGCTACACCCTC.

This chain connects TRBV7-9 to TRBJ2-7, with 9 bases aligning to TRBD1. The CDR3 totals 15 residues. V shed 2 bases, J shed 5 bases, and the junction held 7 bases outside the gene matches. Per the germline V gene, CDR1 is SEHNR and CDR2 is FQNEAQ (reference sequence). The CDR3 DNA reads as TGTGCCAGCAGCTTACCACAGGGGGCAATGGACGAGCAGTACTTC. This gives the protein CASSLPQGAMDEQYF. Filled out from reference TRBV7-9 and TRBJ2-7, the complete variable domain reads DTGVSQNPRHKITKRGQNVTFRCDPISEHNRLYWYRQTLGQGPEFLTYFQNEAQLEKSRLLSDRFSAERPKGSFSTLEIQRTEQGDSAMYLCASSLPQGAMDEQYFGPGTRLTVT.